This TCR beta chain was identified during a study of T cells after somatic rescue of genetic block. The CDR3 contains 14 residues. With 6 bases clipped from V and 5 bases from J, the junction kept 9 bases outside the gene matches. CDR1 and CDR2 (germline): MDHEN, SYDVKM. TCRdb's table, derived via immunoSEQ multiplex PCR, lists solely in-frame clones and lacks some. Here the sample spans approximately 12,000 clones, about 76% being singletons. Sequencing was carried out using peripheral blood mononuclear cells (PBMCs). The V gene is TRBV28, the J gene TRBJ1-2; 7 bases map to TRBD1. The clonotype was recovered from a boy younger than 18. DNA for the CDR3: TGTGCCAGCAGGAAAGAGGGGGCACGGTATGGCTACACCTTC. The encoded protein is CASRKEGARYGYTF.